This TCR beta chain was captured in a study of graft-versus-host responses after intestinal transplantation. Study information: Anti-thymocyte globulin was used for induction in all recipients, who then took tacrolimus and steroids for approximately 3 years. General study points: Allografts from individuals with graft-donor T cell macrochimerism displayed high graft-versus-host to host-versus-graft clonal ratios. Early post-transplant falls in HvG clones accompanied the peak levels of circulating GvH clones. Investigators detected GvH clones in recipient marrow, with some emerging earlier in ileum or blood.

CDR1 is SQVTM and CDR2 is ANQGSEA in the germline V gene. V was pared by 0 bases and J by 5 bases, with 10 bases between. The CDR3 totals 13 residues. Profiled with immunoSEQ multiplex PCR; TCRdb holds only in-frame clones, not every one. Of about 130,000 clones in the sample, 80% to 95% were seen once. This clone is a singleton in its sample. As yet, its antigen is unknown. The chain couples TRBV29-1 to TRBJ1-1, with unresolved D. This sequence was found in a human donor who received an intestinal transplant. The input for sequencing was unstimulated CD4+ T cells sorted from spleen or lymph node cells, taken before intestinal transplant. CDR3 in DNA: TGCAGCGTTGAAGATTTTTATGGGACTGAAGCTTTCTTT. This encodes CSVEDFYGTEAFF.